These 14 T cell receptor beta chains originate from one sample sequenced in a study of blood T cell repertoires in COVID-19. Only in-frame clones appear in the TCRdb table, and some are missing; sequencing was by immunoSEQ multiplex PCR. The table has 25,000 to 30,000 clones, more than 70% seen once. Specimen: peripheral blood. These receptors originate from a human donor in a cohort sampled during active COVID-19.

V and J are TRBV7-2 and TRBJ2-2, with 7 positions matching TRBD1. V dropped 5 bases and J dropped 2; count of bases not matched to a gene: 11. This CDR3 has 17 amino acids. Germline CDR1 reads SGHTA; CDR2 reads FQGNSA. The chain's CDR3 is CASSPRGTAANTGELFF. In DNA form, the CDR3 reads TGTGCCAGCAGCCCCCGAGGGACAGCCGCAAACACCGGGGAGCTGTTTTTT.

The chain recombines TRBV18 with TRBJ1-5; 10 positions match TRBD1. V shed 3 bases, J shed 7 bases, and the junction held 3 bases outside the gene matches. From germline, CDR1 is KGHSH and CDR2 LQKENI. The CDR3 runs to 14 residues. The CDR3 nucleotides are TGTGCCAGCTCACCGGGGACAGGGGCCCAGCCCCAGCATTTT. It yields the protein CASSPGTGAQPQHF.

This clone was detected a few times. This chain joins TRBV4-2 and TRBJ1-6, with D perhaps matching TRBD1 (6 bases). CDR1 is LGHNA and CDR2 is YNFKEQ in the germline V gene. Trimming took off 0 bases at V and 19 bases at J, with 19 bases between the two ends. The CDR3 is made up of 14 amino acids. The CDR3 bases are TGTGCCAGCAGCCAAGATCTGGTTGGGGCAGGGGAACACTTT. It specifies CASSQDLVGAGEHF.

CDR3 amino acids: CASSPGTSGTDTQYF. CDR3 in DNA: TGTGCCAGCAGTCCCGGGACTAGTGGTACAGATACGCAGTATTTT. This chain uses TRBV7-8 with TRBJ2-3; 8 nucleotides align to TRBD2. The CDR3 spans 15 residues. Losses at the gene ends were 6 bases for V and 3 bases for J; bases not matched to a gene: 8. CDR1 and CDR2 (germline): SGHVS, FQNEAQ.

This chain links TRBV5-1 with TRBJ1-2; 9 positions agree with TRBD1. CDR1 and CDR2 from the germline V gene are SGHRS and YFSETQ. The CDR3 runs to 15 residues. With V trimmed by 1 base and J by 4 bases, 5 bases remained unmatched. The CDR3 DNA sequence: TGCGCCAGCAGCTTGACAGGGGGCGTTGCCTATGGCTACACCTTC. Its translation is CASSLTGGVAYGYTF.

The chain is built from TRBV27 and TRBJ2-1, with TRBD2 matching 9 bases. The V and J ends lost 1 base and 3 bases, in that order; junction bases with no gene match: 10. Germline-derived CDR1 and CDR2 are MNHEY and SMNVEV (reference sequence). The length of the CDR3 is 18 residues. This CDR3 reads CASSLFLASGALYNEQFF. CDR3 nucleotides: TGTGCCAGCAGTTTATTTTTGGCTAGCGGGGCACTCTACAATGAGCAGTTCTTC.

The V and J genes are TRBV6-5 and TRBJ2-1, with a possible D match to TRBD2 (7 bases). V lost 8 bases and J lost 7, with 15 bases in between. Germline V gene lookup returns CDR1 MNHEY and CDR2 SVGAGI. This CDR3 spans 13 amino acids. CDR3 coding DNA: TGTGCCAGCGGCACAAGGGGGGGGAATGAGCAGTTCTTC. Residues: CASGTRGGNEQFF.

V gene TRBV7-8 combines with J gene TRBJ2-2; 7 bases are a match to TRBD1. Germline V CDR1 and CDR2: SGHVS, FQNEAQ. The V and J ends lost 6 bases and 1 base, in that order; junction bases with no gene match: 5. The CDR3 contains 15 residues. The CDR3 DNA follows: TGTGCCAGCAGAACCGGGACAGTGAACACCGGGGAGCTGTTTTTT. This gives the protein CASRTGTVNTGELFF.

The chain carries TRBV6-1 and TRBJ2-3; 7 bases align to TRBD1. Germline CDR1 is MNHNS and CDR2 is SASEGT. V dropped 4 bases and J dropped 1; count of bases not matched to a gene: 14. This CDR3 has 18 residues. CDR3 sequence: CASSALRTGDPGTDTQYF. CDR3 coding DNA: TGTGCCAGCAGTGCCCTGAGGACAGGCGACCCGGGCACAGATACGCAGTATTTT.

The CDR3 region has the DNA TGTGCCAGCAGCTTGGAGACAGTCCCACCCCTCCACTTT. This translates into CASSLETVPPLHF. V gene TRBV5-5 combines with J gene TRBJ1-6; TRBD1 might be the D (5 bases). This CDR3 contains 13 residues. Germline loops: CDR1 SGHKS, CDR2 YYEKEE (reference sequence). Trimming took off 0 bases at V and 11 bases at J, with 9 bases between the two ends.

The chain has TRBV6-5 and TRBJ2-2, with TRBD2 matching over 7 bases. V trimming: 3 bases; J trimming: 6 bases; junction bases outside the gene matches: 7. Germline lookup yields CDR1 MNHEY and CDR2 SVGAGI. The CDR3 runs to 15 residues. CDR3 sequence (DNA): TGTGCCAGCAGTTATATGGGAGGGCGTTCCGGGGAGCTGTTTTTT. Encoded protein: CASSYMGGRSGELFF.

This clone was seen a few times. The V and J genes are TRBV2 and TRBJ2-7; weak D call: TRBD1 (5 bases). V was pared by 11 bases and J by 2 bases, with 19 bases between. Germline CDR1 and CDR2: SNHLY and FYNNEI. This CDR3 region has 14 residues. CDR3 coding DNA: TGTGCCGCGAGCCCGCACGTGGACACCTACGAGCAGTACTTC. The encoded protein is CAASPHVDTYEQYF.

V gene TRBV9 combines with J gene TRBJ2-6; possible D gene TRBD1, 5 bases. Trimming pared 3 bases from V and 0 bases from J, leaving 13 bases between. The CDR3 spans 17 residues. CDR1 SGDLS and CDR2 YYNGEE come from the germline V gene. As DNA, the CDR3 is TGTGCCAGCAGCGCCGACAGATTTTTCTCTGGGGCCAACGTCCTGACTTTC. Translation: CASSADRFFSGANVLTF.

The chain links TRBV7-6 to TRBJ2-7; 9 nucleotides agree with TRBD2. Trimming cost V 1 base and J 4 bases; bases outside gene matches: 8. CDR1 is SGHVS, CDR2 FNYEAQ, per germline. The CDR3 runs 16 residues. The CDR3 DNA reads as TGTGCCAGCAGCTTAGAGTCTGGCGGGGGGGCGTACGAGCAGTACTTC. The encoded protein is CASSLESGGGAYEQYF.